These T cell receptor beta chains were read from a single sample in a study of blood T cell repertoires in COVID-19. Libraries were prepared by immunoSEQ multiplex PCR; TCRdb keeps only in-frame clonotypes and omits some of them. The sample lists some 190,000 clones, approximately 77% occurring once. The material sequenced was peripheral blood. These receptors came from a woman older than 75 with active or convalescent COVID-19. The CDR3 runs from the conserved cysteine through the conserved F or W. The D gene is left open where the match is weak. Part of the rows lack a size; the others show once, few, many or a class for expanded clones.

>TRBD1|NA|16|TRBV7-9|TRBJ2-3
CASSSGTGVNADTQYF
TGTGCCAGCAGCTCCGGGACAGGGGTCAACGCAGATACGCAGTATTTT
>TRBD1|NA|14|TRBV5-1|TRBJ2-7
CASSLTGESYEQYF
TGCGCCAGCAGCTTGACAGGGGAATCCTACGAGCAGTACTTC
>TRBD1|NA|17|TRBV19|TRBJ1-5
CATHDALGTAYNQPQHF
TGTGCCACCCACGACGCCCTGGGGACAGCCTACAATCAGCCCCAGCATTTT
>NA|NA|14|TRBV11-3|TRBJ1-1
CASSLSGGTTEAFF
TGTGCCAGCAGCTTATCCGGGGGGACAACTGAAGCTTTCTTT
>TRBD1|NA|15|TRBV6-5|TRBJ1-2
CASSRPGQGARGYTF
TGTGCCAGCAGTCGGCCGGGACAGGGGGCACGTGGCTACACCTTC
>NA|NA|13|TRBV6-1|TRBJ1-1
CASSEGGNTEAFF
TGTGCCAGCAGTGAGGGGGGTAACACTGAAGCTTTCTTT
>NA|NA|14|TRBV2|TRBJ1-6
CASSEGRVNSPLHF
TGTGCCAGCAGTGAAGGGAGGGTAAATTCACCCCTCCACTTT
>TRBD1|NA|16|TRBV5-4|TRBJ2-2
CASSRTRTGGTGELFF
TGTGCCAGCAGCCGGACTCGGACAGGGGGTACCGGGGAGCTGTTTTTT
>TRBD1|NA|18|TRBV4-1|TRBJ2-3
CASRPIPGTGIFTDTQYF
TGCGCCAGCAGACCTATCCCCGGGACAGGGATTTTCACAGATACGCAGTATTTT
>TRBD1|NA|14|TRBV7-3|TRBJ2-1
CASSFSGQGNEQFF
TGTGCCAGCAGCTTCTCGGGACAGGGGAATGAGCAGTTCTTC
>TRBD2|NA|16|TRBV3-1/TRBV3-2|TRBJ2-3
CASSQVPGGSTDTQYF
TGTGCCAGCAGCCAAGTTCCGGGAGGGAGCACAGATACGCAGTATTTT
>TRBD2|NA|15|TRBV11-3|TRBJ2-1
CASSLDLVAGGEQFF
TGTGCCAGCAGCTTAGATCTGGTAGCGGGGGGTGAGCAGTTCTTC
>TRBD2|NA|17|TRBV10-1|TRBJ2-1
CASSGRSSGSSYNEQFF
TGCGCCAGCAGTGGAAGATCTAGCGGGAGTTCCTACAATGAGCAGTTCTTC
>TRBD1|NA|14|TRBV9|TRBJ1-2
CASSTRQGPMGYTF
TGTGCCAGCAGCACGCGACAGGGGCCAATGGGCTACACCTTC
>NA|NA|15|TRBV19|TRBJ2-4
CASSIGDVAKNIQYF
TGTGCCAGTAGTATCGGGGATGTGGCCAAAAACATTCAGTACTTC
>TRBD2|NA|15|TRBV18|TRBJ2-3
CASSSAGGGPDTQYF
TGTGCCAGCTCATCAGCGGGAGGAGGCCCAGATACGCAGTATTTT
>NA|few|14|TRBV7-9|TRBJ2-7
CASSNLASSYEQYF
TGTGCCAGCAGCAACCTAGCGAGCTCCTACGAGCAGTACTTC
>NA|NA|15|TRBV7-2|TRBJ2-1
CASSPRGESYNEQFF
TGTGCCAGCAGCCCGCGGGGTGAGTCCTACAATGAGCAGTTCTTC
>NA|NA|13|TRBV13|TRBJ1-1
CASSLRQNTEAFF
TGTGCCAGCAGCCTTCGACAGAACACTGAAGCTTTCTTT
>NA|NA|15|TRBV28|TRBJ2-1
CASSLFIAVHNEQFF
TGTGCCAGCAGTTTATTTATAGCGGTCCACAATGAGCAGTTCTTC
>NA|NA|15|TRBV5-1|TRBJ1-1
CASSKRRDINTEAFF
TGCGCCAGCAGCAAACGGCGGGATATCAACACTGAAGCTTTCTTT
>TRBD2|NA|16|TRBV4-2|TRBJ2-1
CASSQGDYRSGNEQFF
TGTGCCAGCAGCCAAGGGGACTACAGGAGCGGCAATGAGCAGTTCTTC
>TRBD2|NA|13|TRBV27|TRBJ2-1
CASSSGTSGKKFF
TGTGCCAGCAGTTCCGGGACTAGCGGGAAAAAGTTCTTC
>NA|NA|13|TRBV3-1/TRBV3-2|TRBJ1-2
CASQAGVNYGYTF
TGTGCCAGCCAGGCGGGGGTTAACTATGGCTACACCTTC
>NA|NA|15|TRBV5-1|TRBJ2-5
CASSFPSGYQETQYF
TGCGCCAGCAGCTTCCCTTCAGGGTACCAAGAGACCCAGTACTTC
>NA|NA|15|TRBV19|TRBJ2-7
CASSTKAESSYEQYF
TGTGCCAGTAGTACCAAAGCGGAAAGCTCCTACGAGCAGTACTTC
>TRBD2|few|14|TRBV30|TRBJ2-7
CAWSPLAGVGEQYF
TGTGCCTGGAGTCCCCTAGCGGGAGTGGGTGAGCAGTACTTC
>TRBD2|NA|14|TRBV5-1|TRBJ2-1
CASSFGGRVGEQFF
TGCGCCAGCAGCTTTGGCGGGAGGGTAGGTGAGCAGTTCTTC
>NA|NA|15|TRBV4-1|TRBJ1-2
CASSQNTGKIGGYTF
TGCGCCAGCAGCCAAAATACAGGGAAGATTGGCGGCTACACCTTC
>NA|NA|11|TRBV11-2|TRBJ1-2
CASSQNYGYTF
TGTGCCAGCAGCCAGAACTATGGCTACACCTTC
>TRBD1|NA|14|TRBV5-5|TRBJ1-2
CASSQGGQGYGYTF
TGTGCCAGCAGCCAAGGGGGACAGGGCTATGGCTACACCTTC
>TRBD2|NA|14|TRBV11-2|TRBJ2-5
CASSSRGGLETQYF
TGTGCCAGCAGCTCTCGGGGGGGGCTGGAGACCCAGTACTTC
>TRBD1|NA|14|TRBV7-8|TRBJ2-7
CASSLDRTLYEQYF
TGTGCCAGCAGCTTGGACAGGACCCTCTACGAGCAGTACTTC
>TRBD1|NA|15|TRBV7-3|TRBJ1-1
CASSSSTGGRTEAFF
TGTGCCAGCAGCTCGTCGACAGGGGGCCGAACTGAAGCTTTCTTT
>NA|NA|13|TRBV7-8|TRBJ2-2
CASSPRTASELFF
TGTGCCAGCAGCCCCAGGACTGCGAGTGAGCTGTTTTTT
>NA|NA|12|TRBV18|TRBJ1-1
CASSAGGTEAFF
TGTGCCAGCTCCGCCGGGGGGACTGAAGCTTTCTTT
>TRBD1|NA|14|TRBV7-2|TRBJ1-5
CASSSDRGNQPQHF
TGTGCCAGCAGCTCCGACAGGGGGAATCAGCCCCAGCATTTT
>TRBD2|NA|14|TRBV10-3|TRBJ2-1
CATLGGGTYNEQFF
TGTGCCACGCTCGGGGGAGGGACCTACAATGAGCAGTTCTTC
>NA|once|16|TRBV11-2|TRBJ1-1
CASSSQAGTGNTEAFF
TGTGCCAGCAGCTCCCAGGCGGGGACTGGGAACACTGAAGCTTTCTTT
>TRBD2|NA|15|TRBV11-2|TRBJ2-7
CASRPVTSGSYEQYF
TGTGCCAGCAGGCCCGTGACTAGCGGGAGTTACGAGCAGTACTTC
>NA|once|14|TRBV2|TRBJ1-5
CASSDSMRNQPQHF
TGTGCCAGCAGTGACAGTATGCGCAATCAGCCCCAGCATTTT
>NA|NA|14|TRBV28|TRBJ1-5
CASSNSPGYQPQHF
TGTGCCAGCAGCAATTCCCCGGGATATCAGCCCCAGCATTTT
>TRBD1|NA|14|TRBV7-9|TRBJ1-2
CASSTPGQGYGYTF
TGTGCCAGCAGCACTCCGGGACAGGGGTATGGCTACACCTTC